The clone carrying this TCR beta chain was found a few times. The data are from a study of T cell repertoires in cytomegalovirus infection. About the study: From public TCR beta signatures came an indication of both CMV infection and matching HLA type.

The CDR3 totals 14 residues. Germline values: CDR1 DFQATT, CDR2 SNEGSKA (reference sequence). The germline V and J ends were trimmed by 6 bases and 0 bases, with 14 bases remaining between them. TCRdb used MiXCR to reprocess the reads, holding one entry per CDR3 protein. Among 400,000 or so distinct CDR3 sequences, around 18% were seen once, and the ten largest hold 8.7%. The TCR originated in a human donor in good health (CMV status not recorded). Some clones in this sample may be carry-over from other donors' samples. The source material was PBMCs. The chain is built from TRBV20-1 and TRBJ1-1; tentative D call: TRBD1 (6 bases). The CDR3 coding sequence is TGCAGTGCCCATCTCAGGGGAGTGAACACTGAAGCTTTCTTT. Protein product: CSAHLRGVNTEAFF.